Listed here are 13 T cell receptor beta chains from one sample, sequenced in a study of blood T cell repertoires in COVID-19. Method: immunoSEQ multiplex PCR; TCRdb's copy keeps in-frame clones and lacks some. The data hold over 70,000 clones, with more than 60% observed a single time. Sequencing used peripheral blood. These receptors originate from a woman aged 80 or over with active or convalescent COVID-19.

The chain links TRBV4-3 to TRBJ1-4; D call uncertain. CDR1 LGHNA and CDR2 YSLEER come from the germline V gene. Trimming stripped 0 bases from V and 4 bases from J, with 12 bases between. The CDR3 is made up of 16 amino acids. In DNA, the CDR3 is TGCGCCAGCAGCCAAGATCGAGGGATTGGTAATGAAAAACTGTTTTTT. Residues: CASSQDRGIGNEKLFF.

This clone was counted between two and nine times. The V call is TRBV4-3, the J call TRBJ1-3; a weak D match, TRBD1 (6 bases). This CDR3 region has 15 residues. V was cut by 1 base and J by 8 bases, with 15 bases left in between. Germline V CDR1 and CDR2: LGHNA, YSLEER. CDR3 coding DNA: TGCGCCAGCAGCCAAGGTTGGGACATGGGGGACACCATATATTTT. It translates to CASSQGWDMGDTIYF.

This chain uses TRBV12-2 with TRBJ1-5; the table assigns TRBD1, which was not confirmed against the DNA. TRBV12-2 counts as a pseudogene. This CDR3 is 16 amino acids long. The DNA for the CDR3 is TGTGCAAGTCGCTTACATGGGACAAGTAGCAATCAGCCCCAGCATTTT. It specifies CASRLHGTSSNQPQHF.

This chain's CDR3 is CASSLNHRVHEQYF. The CDR3 bases are TGTGCCAGCAGCTTGAACCACAGGGTCCACGAGCAGTACTTC. This chain uses TRBV5-4 with TRBJ2-7; tentatively, D is TRBD1 (6 bases). The CDR3 runs to 14 residues. V was shortened by 1 base and J by 5 bases, with 13 bases between the two germline ends. Germline lookup yields CDR1 SGHNT and CDR2 YYREEE (reference sequence). The whole variable domain, remainder taken from reference TRBV5-4 and TRBJ2-7, is ETGVTQSPTHLIKTRGQQVTLRCSSQSGHNTVSWYQQALGQGPQFIFQYYREEENGRGNFPPRFSGLQFPNYSSELNVNALELDDSALYLCASSLNHRVHEQYFGPGTRLTVT.

The genes are TRBV5-1 and TRBJ2-7; 9 nucleotides align to TRBD1. Germline V gene lookup returns CDR1 SGHRS and CDR2 YFSETQ. The junction had 10 bases not matched to a gene; V was cut back by 4 bases and J by 2 bases. The CDR3 runs 16 residues. CDR3 protein: CASSTRTGVRAYEQYF. CDR3 DNA sequence: TGCGCCAGCAGCACCCGGACAGGGGTTAGGGCCTACGAGCAGTACTTC.

A single count supports this clone. This CDR3 reads CAISSGTDTEAFF. In nucleotides, the CDR3 is TGTGCCATCAGCTCCGGGACAGACACTGAAGCTTTCTTT. The V and J genes are TRBV10-3 and TRBJ1-1, with 7 bases that match TRBD1. V lost 6 bases to trimming and J lost 3 bases; unmatched junction nucleotides: 4. The CDR3 covers 13 residues. Germline CDR1 reads ENHRY; CDR2 reads SYGVKD.

V and J are TRBV24-1 and TRBJ1-5; the D gene is possibly TRBD1 (6 bases). Between the trimmed V and J ends, which lost 3 bases and 6 bases, there was a span of 8 bases. Germline lookup yields CDR1 KGHDR and CDR2 SFDVKD. The CDR3 has 13 residues. CDR3 in amino acids: CATSDTGFQPQHF. CDR3 in DNA: TGTGCCACCAGTGATACAGGGTTTCAGCCCCAGCATTTT.

The chain employs TRBV12-5 and TRBJ2-5; 11 nucleotides agree with TRBD2. Trimming at V came to 8 bases and at J to 4 bases, leaving 6 bases not matched to a gene. CDR3 size: 14 residues. The germline V gene encodes CDR1 LGHNT and CDR2 FRNRAP. The CDR3 loop reads CASSTSGGLETQYF. The CDR3, as DNA: TGTGCTAGTTCCACTAGCGGGGGCCTAGAGACCCAGTACTTC.

V and J are TRBV4-1 and TRBJ2-3, with D possibly matching TRBD2 (6 bases). The CDR3 consists of 13 residues. Germline CDR1 MGHRA, CDR2 YSYEKL. V was cut by 2 bases and J by 3 bases, with 6 bases left in between. The CDR3 sequence: CASSQRGTDTQYF. Written as DNA, the CDR3 is TGCGCCAGCAGCCAACGGGGGACAGATACGCAGTATTTT.

The chain uses TRBV9 and TRBJ2-1; D possibly corresponds to TRBD1 (5 bases). This CDR3 has 15 residues. From germline, CDR1 is SGDLS and CDR2 YYNGEE. V dropped 0 bases and J dropped 1 base, with 8 bases sitting between them. The CDR3 reads CASSVGSGSYNEQFF. The DNA for the CDR3 is TGTGCCAGCAGCGTAGGTTCAGGGTCCTACAATGAGCAGTTCTTC.

The V and J genes are TRBV6-5 and TRBJ1-6; TRBD1 matches 7 bases. This CDR3 has 14 amino acids. Germline trimming cut 6 bases from V and 5 bases from J; bases unmatched to any gene: 4. CDR1 and CDR2 (germline): MNHEY, SVGAGI. CDR3 loop: CASRTGTDNSPLHF. CDR3 nucleotide sequence: TGTGCCAGCAGAACCGGGACAGATAATTCACCCCTCCACTTT.

The J gene is TRBJ2-7, the V gene TRBV19; TRBD1 matches at 10 bases. Germline trimming cut 9 bases from V and 1 base from J; bases unmatched to any gene: 3. Germline V gives CDR1 LNHDA, CDR2 SQIVND (reference sequence). This CDR3 comprises 13 residues. In DNA, the CDR3 is TGTGCCAGCCGGGACAGGGGTTCCTACGAGCAGTACTTC. This sequence encodes CASRDRGSYEQYF.

The J gene is TRBJ2-7, the V gene TRBV5-1, with D maybe TRBD1 (6 bases). Germline assignment: CDR1 SGHRS and CDR2 YFSETQ. The CDR3 spans 13 residues. Trimming took 5 bases from V and 1 from J, leaving 10 bases between them. CDR3 sequence reads: CASSYGQSYEQYF. The CDR3 nucleotides are TGCGCCAGCAGTTACGGACAGTCCTACGAGCAGTACTTC. Full variable domain (outside the CDR3, taken from reference TRBV5-1 and TRBJ2-7): KAGVTQTPRYLIKTRGQQVTLSCSPISGHRSVSWYQQTPGQGLQFLFEYFSETQRNKGNFPGRFSGRQFSNSRSEMNVSTLELGDSALYLCASSYGQSYEQYFGPGTRLTVT.